The present entry profiles one T cell receptor (beta chain) with its context. This clonotype was detected only a few times. Its specific antigen is unknown. Base qualities are not recorded, but no much larger clone differs from it by a single base. This sample stems from a study of CD8 T cells in ankylosing spondylitis (dated by TCRdb to about 2017). Some background on the complete study: The study set out to find disease-linked TCR variants by profiling T cell receptor beta repertoires in ankylosing spondylitis patients and healthy donors. Samples of peripheral blood were taken, and for ankylosing spondylitis patients, synovial fluid was collected as well. In total, the full study cohort was made up of approximately 99 healthy donors and 20 to 25 ankylosing spondylitis patients. The paper as a whole reports these results and caveats: The disease-linked clones were reported as significantly enriched in matched synovial fluid samples from ankylosing spondylitis patients. A CD8+ phenotype was shown by the disease-linked clones, which were found at relatively low frequencies in peripheral blood. Some motif variants were previously reported in synovial fluid and blood of reactive arthritis patients, suggesting common disease-initiation mechanisms. A TCR beta motif made up of several highly homologous amino acid variants appeared to be characteristic of blood from ankylosing spondylitis patients.

Sequencer: Illumina HiSeq 2500. Quantitative 5'-RACE with molecular barcodes was the method used to prepare the TCR beta libraries. On the study's bioinformatics: A new computational method based on a probabilistic model of VDJ rearrangement was used to identify disease-linked TCR variants. Using fastp at Q25 and MiXCR, TCRdb reprocessed the public reads and kept productive beta chains. Rows matching on CDR3 protein sequence are summarized as one entry with the most common DNA and genes. These V and J calls originate from TCRdb's pipeline instead of the authors' own analysis. This sample comprises about 800,000 distinct CDR3 sequences, approximately 12% of them detected only once. Jointly, the top ten make up approximately 0.5% of the sample. Sequencing was performed on blood, either unsorted or a sorted T cell fraction (not recorded which). This clonotype originated in a male donor with ankylosing spondylitis.

In nucleotide form, the sequence is TGTGCCAGCAGCCCATGGGGGGGTAACTATGGCTACACCTTC. Translated, it reads CASSPWGGNYGYTF. The sequence joins TRBV12-3 or TRBV12-4 to TRBJ1-2, with a tentative D gene TRBD1 over 5 matching bases. Trimming removed 6 bases from V and 1 base from J, leaving 12 bases between the germline ends. The CDR3, cysteine through phenylalanine, is 14 amino acids long. The DNA shown is the 42-base CDR3, in frame from base 1.